This T cell receptor (beta chain) was documented in a study of technical replicates of blood from a few donors. CDR3 size: 14 residues. The ends were cut back, 4 bases at V and 3 bases at J, with 12 bases in the middle. CDR1 and CDR2 (germline): SGHAT, FQNNGV. Profiling relied on immunoSEQ multiplex PCR, and the TCRdb table lists in-frame clones only, not all of them. The sample comprises about 61,000 clones, around 97% of which are singletons, and 0.19% rests with the top ten. The receptor was derived from a human donor in good health. This sequence joins TRBV11-2 and TRBJ1-1; D remains unclear. Sequenced sample: T cells isolated from PBMCs. CDR3 loop: CASSYRSVDTEAFF. The DNA for the CDR3 is TGTGCCAGCAGCTACCGTTCAGTTGACACTGAAGCTTTCTTT.